Included here is one T cell receptor beta chain sequence, with context. Method: immunoSEQ multiplex PCR; TCRdb's copy keeps in-frame clones and lacks some. The sample contains some 30,000 clones, 86% of which appear only once. Looked up from germline, CDR1 is ENHRY and CDR2 is SYGVKD. V was clipped by 6 bases and J by 3 bases; unmatched bases: 3. The CDR3 covers 13 residues. This record comes from a study of T cell responses to AZD1222 COVID-19 vaccine. The specimen comprised peripheral blood, sampled on day 0 of AZD1222 vaccination. This TCR came from an adult in good health. The chain couples TRBV10-3 to TRBJ1-1; 8 bases align to TRBD1. CDR3 nucleotide sequence: TGTGCCATCAGGGACAGGGCGGACACTGAAGCTTTCTTT. It yields the protein CAIRDRADTEAFF.